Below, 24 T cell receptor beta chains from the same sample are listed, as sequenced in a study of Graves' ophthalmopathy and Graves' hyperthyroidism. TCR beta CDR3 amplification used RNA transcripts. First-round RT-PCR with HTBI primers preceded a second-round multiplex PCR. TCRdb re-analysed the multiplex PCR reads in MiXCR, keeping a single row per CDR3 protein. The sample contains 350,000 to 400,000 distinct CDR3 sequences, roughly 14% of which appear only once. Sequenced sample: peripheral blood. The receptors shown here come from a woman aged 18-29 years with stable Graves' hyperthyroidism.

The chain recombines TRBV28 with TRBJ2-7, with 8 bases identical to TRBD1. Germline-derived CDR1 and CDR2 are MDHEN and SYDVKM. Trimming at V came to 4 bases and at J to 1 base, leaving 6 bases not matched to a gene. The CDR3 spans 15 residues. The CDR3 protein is CASSSPRDRSYEQYF. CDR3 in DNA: TGTGCCAGCAGTTCCCCCCGGGACAGGTCCTACGAGCAGTACTTC.

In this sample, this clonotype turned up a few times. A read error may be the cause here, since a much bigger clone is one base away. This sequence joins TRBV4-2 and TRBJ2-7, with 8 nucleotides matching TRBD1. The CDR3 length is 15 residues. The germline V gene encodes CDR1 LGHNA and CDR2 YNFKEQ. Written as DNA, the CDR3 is TGTGCCAGCAGCCAAGCTGGACAGGGCTCCCACGAGCAGTACTTC. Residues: CASSQAGQGSHEQYF.

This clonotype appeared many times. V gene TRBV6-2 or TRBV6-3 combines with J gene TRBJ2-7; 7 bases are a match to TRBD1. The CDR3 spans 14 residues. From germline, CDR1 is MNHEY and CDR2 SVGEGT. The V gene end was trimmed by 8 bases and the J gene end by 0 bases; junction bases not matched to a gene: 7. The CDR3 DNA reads TGTGCCAGCGCCCGGGACAGCAGCTCCTACGAGCAGTACTTC. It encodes CASARDSSSYEQYF.

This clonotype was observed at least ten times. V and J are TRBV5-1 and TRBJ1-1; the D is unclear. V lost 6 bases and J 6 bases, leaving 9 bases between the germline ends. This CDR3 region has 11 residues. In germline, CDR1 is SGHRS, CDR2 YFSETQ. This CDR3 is CASTSEAEAFF. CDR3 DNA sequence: TGCGCCAGCACCTCGGAGGCTGAAGCTTTCTTT.

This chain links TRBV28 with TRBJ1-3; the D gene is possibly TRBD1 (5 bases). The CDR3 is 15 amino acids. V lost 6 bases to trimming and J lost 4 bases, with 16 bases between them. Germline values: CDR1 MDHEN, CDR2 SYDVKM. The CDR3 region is CASSRRTRTGNTIYF. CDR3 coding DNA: TGTGCCAGCAGCCGACGGACAAGAACGGGAAACACCATATATTTT.

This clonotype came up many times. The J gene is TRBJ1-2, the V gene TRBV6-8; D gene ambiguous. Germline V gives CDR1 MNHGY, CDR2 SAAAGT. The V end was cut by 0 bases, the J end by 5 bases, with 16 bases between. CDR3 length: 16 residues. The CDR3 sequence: CASSYSLRSPDYGYTF. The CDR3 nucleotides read TGTGCCAGCAGTTACTCGCTCAGGTCCCCGGATTATGGCTACACCTTC.

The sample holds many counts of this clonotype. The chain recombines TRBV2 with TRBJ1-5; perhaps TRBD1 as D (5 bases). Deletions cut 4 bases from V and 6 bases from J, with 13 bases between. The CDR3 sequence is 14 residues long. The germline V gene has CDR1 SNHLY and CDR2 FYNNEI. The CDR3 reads CASSAQGLSQPQHF. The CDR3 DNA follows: TGTGCCAGCAGTGCCCAGGGACTGAGTCAGCCCCAGCATTTT.

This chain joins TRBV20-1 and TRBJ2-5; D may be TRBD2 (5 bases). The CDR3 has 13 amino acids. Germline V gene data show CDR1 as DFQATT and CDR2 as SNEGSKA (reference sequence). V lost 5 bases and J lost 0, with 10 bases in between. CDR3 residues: CSASGRDQETQYF. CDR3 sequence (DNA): TGCAGTGCTTCCGGGCGGGACCAAGAGACCCAGTACTTC.

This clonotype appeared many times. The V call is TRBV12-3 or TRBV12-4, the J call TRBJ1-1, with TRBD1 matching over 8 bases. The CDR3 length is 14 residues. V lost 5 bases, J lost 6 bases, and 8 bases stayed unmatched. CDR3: CASSATGASPEAFF. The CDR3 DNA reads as TGTGCCAGCAGTGCGACAGGGGCTAGTCCTGAAGCTTTCTTT.

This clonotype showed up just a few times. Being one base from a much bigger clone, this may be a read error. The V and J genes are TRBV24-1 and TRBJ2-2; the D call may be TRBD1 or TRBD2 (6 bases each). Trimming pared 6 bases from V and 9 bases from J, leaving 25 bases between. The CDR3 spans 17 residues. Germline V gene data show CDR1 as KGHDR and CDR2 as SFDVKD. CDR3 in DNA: TGTGCCACCAGTACAACAACAAGGGGGGAAAGTAGTCGGGAGCTGTTTTTT. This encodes CATSTTTRGESSRELFF.

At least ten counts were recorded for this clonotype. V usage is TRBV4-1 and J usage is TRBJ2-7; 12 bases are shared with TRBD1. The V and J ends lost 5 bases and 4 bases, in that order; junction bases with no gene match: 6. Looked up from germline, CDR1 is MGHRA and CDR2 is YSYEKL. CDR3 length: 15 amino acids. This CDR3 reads CASSDPGQGAYEQYF. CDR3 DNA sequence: TGCGCCAGCAGCGACCCGGGACAGGGGGCGTACGAGCAGTACTTC.

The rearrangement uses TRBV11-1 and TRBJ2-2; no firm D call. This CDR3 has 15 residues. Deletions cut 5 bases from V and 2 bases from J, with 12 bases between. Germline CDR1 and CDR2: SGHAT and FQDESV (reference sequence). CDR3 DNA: TGTGCCAGCAGCATGGTTGGAGCAAACACCGGGGAGCTGTTTTTT. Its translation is CASSMVGANTGELFF. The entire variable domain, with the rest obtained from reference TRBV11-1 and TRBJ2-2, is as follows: EAEVAQSPRYKITEKSQAVAFWCDPISGHATLYWYRQILGQGPELLVQFQDESVVDDSQLPKDRFSAERLKGVDSTLKIQPAELGDSAMYLCASSMVGANTGELFFGEGSRLTVL.

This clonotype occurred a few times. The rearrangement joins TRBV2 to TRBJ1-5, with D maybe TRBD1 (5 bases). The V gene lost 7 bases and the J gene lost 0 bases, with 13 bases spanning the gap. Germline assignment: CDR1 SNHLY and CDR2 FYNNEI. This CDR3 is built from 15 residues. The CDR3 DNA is TGTGCCAGCACCAGGACACCAAATAGCAATCAGCCCCAGCATTTT. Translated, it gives CASTRTPNSNQPQHF.

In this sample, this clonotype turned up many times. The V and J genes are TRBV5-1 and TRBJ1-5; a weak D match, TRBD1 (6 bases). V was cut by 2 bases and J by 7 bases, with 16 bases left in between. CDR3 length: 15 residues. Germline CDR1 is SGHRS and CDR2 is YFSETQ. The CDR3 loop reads CASSFSGGFGQPQHF. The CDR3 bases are TGCGCCAGCAGCTTTTCGGGGGGCTTTGGACAGCCCCAGCATTTT.

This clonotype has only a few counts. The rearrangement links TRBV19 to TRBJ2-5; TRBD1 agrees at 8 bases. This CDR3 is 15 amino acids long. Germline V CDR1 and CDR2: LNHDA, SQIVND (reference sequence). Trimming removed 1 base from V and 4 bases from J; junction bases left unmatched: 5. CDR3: CASSIVAGGGETQYF. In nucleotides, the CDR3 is TGTGCCAGTAGTATAGTGGCAGGGGGCGGAGAGACCCAGTACTTC.

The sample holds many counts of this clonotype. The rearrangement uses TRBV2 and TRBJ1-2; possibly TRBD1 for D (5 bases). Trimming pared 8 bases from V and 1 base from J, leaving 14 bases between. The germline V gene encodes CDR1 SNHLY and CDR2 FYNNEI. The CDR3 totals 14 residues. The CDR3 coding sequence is TGTGCCAGCGACCCGCCGGGGGGTAACTATGGCTACACCTTC. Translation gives CASDPPGGNYGYTF.

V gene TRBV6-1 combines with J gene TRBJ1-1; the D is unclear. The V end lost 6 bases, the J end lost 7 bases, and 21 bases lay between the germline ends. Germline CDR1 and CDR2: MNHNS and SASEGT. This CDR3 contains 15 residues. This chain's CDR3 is CASSPPTTRTIEAFF. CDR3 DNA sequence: TGTGCCAGCAGCCCACCCACAACACGAACAATTGAAGCTTTCTTT.

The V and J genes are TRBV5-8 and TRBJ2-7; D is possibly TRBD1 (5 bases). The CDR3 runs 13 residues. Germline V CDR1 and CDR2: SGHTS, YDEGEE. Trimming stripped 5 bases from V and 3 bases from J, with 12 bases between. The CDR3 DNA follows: TGTGCCAGCAGGGACACCAGCTACTACGAGCAGTACTTC. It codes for CASRDTSYYEQYF.

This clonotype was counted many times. DNA of the CDR3: TGTGCCAGCGCACTGGGACAGGCGAACACTGAAGCTTTCTTT. Translated, it gives CASALGQANTEAFF. The chain couples TRBV7-3 to TRBJ1-1; 8 positions agree with TRBD1. This CDR3 region has 14 residues. The J segment lost 1 base and the V segment lost 8 bases, leaving 6 bases of the junction unmatched. CDR1 and CDR2 from the germline V gene are SGHTA and FQGTGA.

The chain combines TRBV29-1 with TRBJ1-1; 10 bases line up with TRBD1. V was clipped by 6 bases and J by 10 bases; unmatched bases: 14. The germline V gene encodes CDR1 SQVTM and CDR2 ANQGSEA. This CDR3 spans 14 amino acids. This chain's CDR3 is CSVGTGALYGGAFF. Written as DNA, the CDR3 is TGCAGCGTCGGGACAGGGGCATTGTATGGCGGAGCTTTCTTT. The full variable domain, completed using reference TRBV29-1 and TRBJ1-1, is SAVISQKPSRDICQRGTSLTIQCQVDSQVTMMFWYRQQPGQSLTLIATANQGSEATYESGFVIDKFPISRPNLTFSTLTVSNMSPEDSSIYLCSVGTGALYGGAFFGQGTRLTVV.

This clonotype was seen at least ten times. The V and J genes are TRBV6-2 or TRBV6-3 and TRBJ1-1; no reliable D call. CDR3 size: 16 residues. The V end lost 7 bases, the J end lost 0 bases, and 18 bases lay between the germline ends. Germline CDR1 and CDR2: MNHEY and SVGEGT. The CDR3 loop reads CASNKDGSRMNTEAFF. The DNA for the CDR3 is TGTGCCAGCAACAAGGACGGTTCCCGAATGAACACTGAAGCTTTCTTT.

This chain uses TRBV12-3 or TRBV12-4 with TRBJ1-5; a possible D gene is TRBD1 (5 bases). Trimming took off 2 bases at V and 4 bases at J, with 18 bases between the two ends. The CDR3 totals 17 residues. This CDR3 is CASSLILDGGANQPQHF. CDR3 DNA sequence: TGTGCCAGCAGTTTAATTTTGGACGGCGGGGCTAATCAGCCCCAGCATTTT.

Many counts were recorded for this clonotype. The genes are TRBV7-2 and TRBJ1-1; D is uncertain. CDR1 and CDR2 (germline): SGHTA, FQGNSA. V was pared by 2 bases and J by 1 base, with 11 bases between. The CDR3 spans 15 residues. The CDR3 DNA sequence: TGTGCCAGCAGCTTAATTTCATCAGCGAACACTGAAGCTTTCTTT. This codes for CASSLISSANTEAFF.

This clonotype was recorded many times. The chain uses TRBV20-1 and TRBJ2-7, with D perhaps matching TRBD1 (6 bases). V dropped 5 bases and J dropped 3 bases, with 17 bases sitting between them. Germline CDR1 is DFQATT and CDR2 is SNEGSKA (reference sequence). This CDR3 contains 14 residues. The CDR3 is CSAVAGTPSYEQYF. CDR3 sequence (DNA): TGCAGTGCTGTAGCCGGGACACCCAGCTACGAGCAGTACTTC.